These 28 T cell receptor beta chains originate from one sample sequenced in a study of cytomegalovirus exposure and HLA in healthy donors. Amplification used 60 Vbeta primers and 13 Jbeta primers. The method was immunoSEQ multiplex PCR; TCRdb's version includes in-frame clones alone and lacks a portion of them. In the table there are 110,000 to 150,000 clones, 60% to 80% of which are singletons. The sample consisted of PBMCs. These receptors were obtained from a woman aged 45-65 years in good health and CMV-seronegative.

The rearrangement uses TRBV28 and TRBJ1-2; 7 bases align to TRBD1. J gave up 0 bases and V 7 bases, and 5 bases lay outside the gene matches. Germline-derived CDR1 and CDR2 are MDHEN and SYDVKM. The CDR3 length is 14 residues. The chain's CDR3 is CASKTTGTNYGYTF. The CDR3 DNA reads TGTGCCAGCAAAACGACAGGGACTAACTATGGCTACACCTTC.

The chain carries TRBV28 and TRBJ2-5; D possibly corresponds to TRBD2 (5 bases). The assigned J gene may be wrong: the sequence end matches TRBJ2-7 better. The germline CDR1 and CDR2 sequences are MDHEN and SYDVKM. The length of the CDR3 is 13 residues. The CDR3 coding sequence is TGTGCCAGCAGTTCCGGGGATCCCTACGAGCAGTACTTC. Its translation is CASSSGDPYEQYF.

This CDR3 is CASSIATRRGRVGGELFF. The DNA of the CDR3 is TGTGCCAGTAGTATAGCAACTAGGCGGGGGCGCGTTGGCGGGGAGCTGTTTTTT. The chain carries TRBV19 and TRBJ2-2; perhaps TRBD2 as D (7 bases). The CDR3 extends over 18 amino acids. The V end lost 1 base, the J end lost 7 bases, and 22 bases lay between the germline ends. Germline-derived CDR1 and CDR2 are LNHDA and SQIVND (reference sequence).

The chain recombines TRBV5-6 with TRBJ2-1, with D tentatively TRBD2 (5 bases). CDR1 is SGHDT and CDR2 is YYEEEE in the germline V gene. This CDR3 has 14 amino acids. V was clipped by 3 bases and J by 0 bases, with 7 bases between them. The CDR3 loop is CASSSGDSYNEQFF. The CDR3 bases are TGTGCCAGCAGCTCCGGGGACTCCTACAATGAGCAGTTCTTC.

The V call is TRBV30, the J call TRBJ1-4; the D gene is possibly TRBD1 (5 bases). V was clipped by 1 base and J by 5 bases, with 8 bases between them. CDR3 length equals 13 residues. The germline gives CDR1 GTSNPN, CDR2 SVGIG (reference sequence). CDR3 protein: CAWSGQGNEKLFF. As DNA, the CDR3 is TGTGCCTGGAGTGGGCAGGGAAATGAAAAACTGTTTTTT.

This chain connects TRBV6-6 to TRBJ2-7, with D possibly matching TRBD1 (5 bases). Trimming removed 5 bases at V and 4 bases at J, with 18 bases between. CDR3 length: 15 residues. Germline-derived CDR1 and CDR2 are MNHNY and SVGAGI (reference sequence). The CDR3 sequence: CASSLDSPFRYEQYF. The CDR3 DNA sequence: TGTGCCAGCAGTCTCGACAGCCCCTTTAGGTACGAGCAGTACTTC.

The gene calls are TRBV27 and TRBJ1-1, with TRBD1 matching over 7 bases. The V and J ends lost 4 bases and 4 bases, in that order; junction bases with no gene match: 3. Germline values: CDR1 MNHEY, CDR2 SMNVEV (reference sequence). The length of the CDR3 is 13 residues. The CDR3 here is CASSYRGGTEAFF. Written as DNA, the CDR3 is TGTGCCAGCAGTTACAGGGGTGGCACTGAAGCTTTCTTT.

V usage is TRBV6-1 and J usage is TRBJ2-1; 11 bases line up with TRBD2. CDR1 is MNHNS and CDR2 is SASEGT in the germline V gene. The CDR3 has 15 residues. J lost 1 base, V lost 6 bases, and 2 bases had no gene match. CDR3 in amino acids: CASRTSGVSYNEQFF. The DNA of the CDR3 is TGTGCCAGCAGGACTAGCGGGGTTTCCTACAATGAGCAGTTCTTC.

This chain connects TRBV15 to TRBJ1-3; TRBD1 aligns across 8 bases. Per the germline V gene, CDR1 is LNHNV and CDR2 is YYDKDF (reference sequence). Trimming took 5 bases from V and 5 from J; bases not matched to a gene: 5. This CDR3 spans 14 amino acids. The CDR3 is CATSDPGGRNTIYF. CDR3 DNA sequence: TGTGCCACCAGCGATCCAGGGGGCAGAAACACCATATATTTT.

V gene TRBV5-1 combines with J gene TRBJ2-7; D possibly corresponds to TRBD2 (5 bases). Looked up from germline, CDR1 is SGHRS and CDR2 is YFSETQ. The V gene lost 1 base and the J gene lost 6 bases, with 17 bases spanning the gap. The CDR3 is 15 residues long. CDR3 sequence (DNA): TGCGCCAGCAGCTTGCAGAACCCCGGCGGGTCCGAGCAGTACTTC. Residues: CASSLQNPGGSEQYF.

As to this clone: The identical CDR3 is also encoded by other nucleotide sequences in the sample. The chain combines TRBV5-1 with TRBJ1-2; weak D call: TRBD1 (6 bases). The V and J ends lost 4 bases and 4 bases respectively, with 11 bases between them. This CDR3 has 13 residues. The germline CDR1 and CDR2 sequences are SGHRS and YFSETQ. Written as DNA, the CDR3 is TGCGCCAGCAGCCTAACGGACAGCTATGGCTACACCTTC. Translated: CASSLTDSYGYTF.

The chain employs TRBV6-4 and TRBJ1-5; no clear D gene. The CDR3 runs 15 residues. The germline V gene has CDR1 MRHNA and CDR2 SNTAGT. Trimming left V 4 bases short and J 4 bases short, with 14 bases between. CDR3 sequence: CASSAEGGGNQPQHF. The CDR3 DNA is TGTGCCAGCAGTGCGGAGGGTGGAGGGAATCAGCCCCAGCATTTT.

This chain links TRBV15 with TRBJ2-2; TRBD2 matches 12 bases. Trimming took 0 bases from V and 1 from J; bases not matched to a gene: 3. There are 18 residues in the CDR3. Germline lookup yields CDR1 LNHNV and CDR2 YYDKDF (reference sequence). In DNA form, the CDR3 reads TGTGCCACCAGCAGAGACCTGACTAGCGGGGGGAACACCGGGGAGCTGTTTTTT. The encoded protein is CATSRDLTSGGNTGELFF.

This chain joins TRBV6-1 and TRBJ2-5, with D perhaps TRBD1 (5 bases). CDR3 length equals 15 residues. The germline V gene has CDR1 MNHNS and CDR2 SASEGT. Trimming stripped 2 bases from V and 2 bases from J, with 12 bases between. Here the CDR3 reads CASSESVKGQETQYF. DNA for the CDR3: TGTGCCAGCAGTGAATCTGTAAAGGGGCAAGAGACCCAGTACTTC.

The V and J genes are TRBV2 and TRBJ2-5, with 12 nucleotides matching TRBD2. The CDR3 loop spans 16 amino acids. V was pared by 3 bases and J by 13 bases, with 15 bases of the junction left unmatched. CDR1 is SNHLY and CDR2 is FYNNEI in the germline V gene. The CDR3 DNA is TGTGCCAGCAGTGATTCACTAGCGGGGGGACGACGGGCGTTGTACTTC. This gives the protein CASSDSLAGGRRALYF.

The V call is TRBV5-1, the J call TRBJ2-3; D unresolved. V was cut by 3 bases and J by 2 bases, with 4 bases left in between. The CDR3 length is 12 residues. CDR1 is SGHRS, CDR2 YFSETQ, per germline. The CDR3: CASSSYTDTQYF. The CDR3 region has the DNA TGCGCCAGCAGCTCTTACACAGATACGCAGTATTTT.

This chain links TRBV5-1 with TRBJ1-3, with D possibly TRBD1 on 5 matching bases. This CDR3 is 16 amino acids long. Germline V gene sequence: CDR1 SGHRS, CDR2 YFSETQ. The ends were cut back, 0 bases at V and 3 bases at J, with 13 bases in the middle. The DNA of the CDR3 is TGCGCCAGCAGCTTGGCCGGAGGGGTTGTTGGAAACACCATATATTTT. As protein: CASSLAGGVVGNTIYF.

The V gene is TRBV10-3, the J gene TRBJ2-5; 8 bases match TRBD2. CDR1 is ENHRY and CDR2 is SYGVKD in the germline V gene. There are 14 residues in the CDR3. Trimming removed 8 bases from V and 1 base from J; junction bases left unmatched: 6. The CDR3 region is CAISPAGGQETQYF. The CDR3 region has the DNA TGTGCCATCTCGCCGGCGGGGGGCCAAGAGACCCAGTACTTC.

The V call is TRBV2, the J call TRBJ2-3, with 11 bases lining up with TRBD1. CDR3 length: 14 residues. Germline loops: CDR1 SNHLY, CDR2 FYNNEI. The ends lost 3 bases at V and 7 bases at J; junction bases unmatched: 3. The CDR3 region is CASSEDRGLNTQYF. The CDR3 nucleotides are TGTGCCAGCAGTGAGGACAGGGGGCTTAATACGCAGTATTTT.

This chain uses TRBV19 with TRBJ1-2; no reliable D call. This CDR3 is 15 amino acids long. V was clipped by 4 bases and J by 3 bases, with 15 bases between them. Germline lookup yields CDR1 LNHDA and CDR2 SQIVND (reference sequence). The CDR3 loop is CASSTPQTEYYGYTF. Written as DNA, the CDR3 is TGTGCCAGTAGTACGCCTCAAACAGAATACTATGGCTACACCTTC.

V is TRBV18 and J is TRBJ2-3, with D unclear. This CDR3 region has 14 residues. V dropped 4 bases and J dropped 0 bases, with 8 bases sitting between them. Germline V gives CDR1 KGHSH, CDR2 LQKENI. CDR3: CASSQTSSTDTQYF. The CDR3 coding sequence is TGTGCCAGCTCACAGACATCTAGCACAGATACGCAGTATTTT. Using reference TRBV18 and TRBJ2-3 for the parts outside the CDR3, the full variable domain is NAGVMQNPRHLVRRRGQEARLRCSPMKGHSHVYWYRQLPEEGLKFMVYLQKENIIDESGMPKERFSAEFPKEGPSILRIQQVVRGDSAAYFCASSQTSSTDTQYFGPGTRLTVL.

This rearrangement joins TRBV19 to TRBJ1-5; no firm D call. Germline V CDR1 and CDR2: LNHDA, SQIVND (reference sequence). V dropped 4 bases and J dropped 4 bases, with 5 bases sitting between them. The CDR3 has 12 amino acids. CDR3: CASSTRNQPQHF. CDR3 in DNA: TGTGCCAGTAGTACTCGTAATCAGCCCCAGCATTTT.

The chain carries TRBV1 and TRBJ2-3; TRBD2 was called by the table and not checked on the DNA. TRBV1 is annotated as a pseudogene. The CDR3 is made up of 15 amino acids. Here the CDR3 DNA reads TGCACCAGCAGCCAGCGGCGGACTCGCACAGATACGCAGTATTTT. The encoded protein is CTSSQRRTRTDTQYF.

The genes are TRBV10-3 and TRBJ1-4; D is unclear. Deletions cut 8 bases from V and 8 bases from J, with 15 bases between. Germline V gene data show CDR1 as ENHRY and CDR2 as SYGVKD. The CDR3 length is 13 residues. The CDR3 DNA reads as TGTGCCATCGGGAGCCAGGTGGGGGAAAAACTGTTTTTT. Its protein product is CAIGSQVGEKLFF.

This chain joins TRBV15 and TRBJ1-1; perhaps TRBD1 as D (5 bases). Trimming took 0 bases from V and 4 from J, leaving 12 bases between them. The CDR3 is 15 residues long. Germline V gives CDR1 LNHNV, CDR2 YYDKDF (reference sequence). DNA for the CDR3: TGTGCCACCAGCAGAGAAAGGGGTAGGGGCACTGAAGCTTTCTTT. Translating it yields CATSRERGRGTEAFF.

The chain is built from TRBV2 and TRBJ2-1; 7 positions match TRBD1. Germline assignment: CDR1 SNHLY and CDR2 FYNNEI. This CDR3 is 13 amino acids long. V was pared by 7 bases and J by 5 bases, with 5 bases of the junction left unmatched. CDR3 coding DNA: TGTGCCAGCACACAGGGGACCGACAATGAGCAGTTCTTC. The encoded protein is CASTQGTDNEQFF.

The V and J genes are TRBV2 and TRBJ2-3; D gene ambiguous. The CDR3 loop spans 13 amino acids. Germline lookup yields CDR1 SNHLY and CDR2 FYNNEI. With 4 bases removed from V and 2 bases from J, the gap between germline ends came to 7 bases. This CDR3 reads CASSGGFTDTQYF. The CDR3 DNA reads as TGTGCCAGCAGTGGCGGCTTCACAGATACGCAGTATTTT.

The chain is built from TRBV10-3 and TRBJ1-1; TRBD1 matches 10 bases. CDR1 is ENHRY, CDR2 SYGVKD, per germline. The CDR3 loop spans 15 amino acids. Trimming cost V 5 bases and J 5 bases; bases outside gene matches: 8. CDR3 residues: CAISPRQGARTEAFF. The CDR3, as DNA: TGTGCCATCAGTCCAAGACAGGGGGCGCGGACTGAAGCTTTCTTT.